Listed below are T cell receptor beta chains from one sample, sequenced in a study of blood T cells in healthy people across ages. MiXCR was run by TCRdb on the 5' RACE reads, yielding one entry per CDR3 protein. The profile shows around 1.5 million distinct CDR3 sequences, 30% to 35% of them singletons. The sample was blood. The receptors come from a woman aged 25 to 39 in good health. Each CDR3 is given with its conserved first and last residue. Fields, in order: J gene, V gene, CDR3 protein.

TRBJ1-5 TRBV6-6 CASSWGQGNQPQHF
TRBJ1-2 TRBV11-1 CASSLGEIGYGYTF
TRBJ2-3 TRBV18 CASSPRAKSTDTQYF
TRBJ2-1 TRBV7-9 CAGLTSGGPYNEQFF
TRBJ2-1 TRBV20-1 CSAMSGQDNEQFF
TRBJ2-7 TRBV20-1 CSARDRVGTYEQYF
TRBJ2-1 TRBV7-9 CASSDRDIYNEQFF
TRBJ2-5 TRBV28 CASSFGEETQYF
TRBJ2-1 TRBV7-9 CASSPDSYPPYNEQFF
TRBJ2-2 TRBV12-5 CATLGENGSGELFF
TRBJ2-5 TRBV27 CASSPETGAETQYF
. TRBV27 CASSSTSEQYF
TRBJ1-2 TRBV12-3/TRBV12-4 CASSQVPSQKGYTF
TRBJ2-4 TRBV28 CASSSPASGKKNIQYF
TRBJ1-2 TRBV12-3/TRBV12-4 CASSQRDYRRGYTF
TRBJ2-5 TRBV3-1 CASSHGSGQYF
TRBJ1-1 TRBV29-1 CSVREPGTIFKAEAFF
TRBJ2-5 TRBV7-9 CASSPLRGETQYF
TRBJ2-7 TRBV4-1 CASSPEAVGSGEQYF
TRBJ2-1 TRBV28 CASSWGTVNEQFF
TRBJ2-2 TRBV4-2 CASSQFWQGGAGELFF
TRBJ2-5 TRBV27 CASSPWDREETQYF
TRBJ1-4 TRBV7-9 CASSLARDRSEKLFF
TRBJ2-3 TRBV2 CASNVGGISTDTQYF
TRBJ1-5 TRBV7-8 CASSSPTGAGNQPQHF
TRBJ1-5 TRBV20-1 CSARSGTGGNQPQHF
TRBJ1-1 TRBV20-1 CSAPVSIPGQHEAFF
TRBJ2-7 TRBV28 CASSLSGSVHEQYF
TRBJ2-1 TRBV20-1 CSAIPGADEQFF
TRBJ2-7 TRBV6-1 CASSGSGTGVREQYF
TRBJ1-2 TRBV6-4 CASSQEGKGGDGYTF
TRBJ1-6 TRBV20-1 CSALTSGDSPLHF
TRBJ2-3 TRBV2 CASIWEAGRDTQYF
TRBJ2-1 TRBV3-1 CASSRLSGLAGTYNEQFF
TRBJ2-7 TRBV15 CATSRDGGVGAYEQYF
TRBJ2-3 TRBV25-1 CASSEILAGGMDTQYF
TRBJ2-1 TRBV20-1 CSARHYEGSSYNEQFF
TRBJ1-2 TRBV5-1 CASSLGFGEAGYTF
TRBJ2-5 TRBV3-1 CASSRRQGAQETQYF